The 9 T cell receptor beta chains below all came from one sample that was sequenced in a study of follicular helper T cells after annual influenza vaccination. This table comes from immunoSEQ multiplex PCR, and its TCRdb copy is limited to in-frame clones, with some not included. This table holds 2,000 to 2,500 clones, over 65% found once. Time point defined: 2015-2016 season, 7 days after influenza vaccination. The material was CXCR5+ CD38- circulating T follicular helper cells from blood, obtained 7 days after influenza vaccination. Subset reported: circulating Tfh, non-naive CD4+CXCR5+PD-1+ (ICOS+CD38+ or ICOS-CD38-). The source of these receptors is an adult who received the influenza vaccine.

The CDR3 nucleotides read TGCGCCAGCAGCGCTCCGGGACAGGGGAACACTGAAGCTTTCTTT. Translating gives CASSAPGQGNTEAFF. The chain couples TRBV5-1 to TRBJ1-1, with TRBD1 matching 9 bases. The CDR3 spans 15 residues. Germline CDR1 and CDR2: SGHRS and YFSETQ. V shed 4 bases and J 1 base; nucleotides not matched to a gene: 5.

The rearrangement joins TRBV5-1 to TRBJ1-1; 11 bases align to TRBD1. The CDR3 has 17 residues. Losses at the gene ends were 4 bases for V and 5 bases for J; bases not matched to a gene: 13. Germline V CDR1 and CDR2: SGHRS, YFSETQ. The DNA for the CDR3 is TGCGCCAGCAGCAGCGGGACAGGGGGATCTGGAAGGACTGAAGCTTTCTTT. Translated, it gives CASSSGTGGSGRTEAFF.

This clone was seen a handful of times. Written as DNA, the CDR3 is TGTGCCAGCAGCCCGGGACTAGCGGGAGGCACAGATACGCAGTATTTT. Its protein is CASSPGLAGGTDTQYF. V and J are TRBV7-3 and TRBJ2-3; 14 bases map to TRBD2. J gave up 1 base and V 5 bases, and 2 bases lay outside the gene matches. CDR3 length: 16 residues. Germline V gene sequence: CDR1 SGHTA, CDR2 FQGTGA.

J is TRBJ1-1 and V is TRBV6-5; D possibly corresponds to TRBD1 (5 bases). The length of the CDR3 is 13 residues. Trimming shortened V by 10 bases and J by 0 bases, and 12 bases separated the two germline ends. The germline V gene encodes CDR1 MNHEY and CDR2 SVGAGI. The CDR3 coding sequence is TGTGCCACCCGGGGGTGGATGAACACTGAAGCTTTCTTT. Translation: CATRGWMNTEAFF.

J is TRBJ2-7 and V is TRBV7-3; D may be TRBD1 (5 bases). This CDR3 has 15 amino acids. CDR1 and CDR2 (germline): SGHTA, FQGTGA. V was trimmed by 0 bases and J by 2 bases, leaving 11 bases between them. This CDR3 reads CASSLTAGAPYEQYF. The DNA for the CDR3 is TGTGCCAGCAGCTTAACAGCTGGGGCCCCCTACGAGCAGTACTTC.

The V gene is TRBV6-1, the J gene TRBJ2-1; perhaps TRBD2 as D (7 bases). Per the germline V gene, CDR1 is MNHNS and CDR2 is SASEGT. The length of the CDR3 is 14 residues. With 7 bases removed from V and 4 bases from J, the gap between germline ends came to 14 bases. DNA of the CDR3: TGTGCCAGCAAATGGGGGGGCGAATACAATGAGCAGTTCTTC. Translation: CASKWGGEYNEQFF.

The V gene is TRBV4-1, the J gene TRBJ1-4, with D hard to call. Germline V CDR1 and CDR2: MGHRA, YSYEKL. The CDR3 is 15 residues long. The ends were cut back, 1 base at V and 4 bases at J, with 10 bases in the middle. This CDR3 is CASSQVRGNNEKLFF. CDR3 nucleotides: TGCGCCAGCAGCCAAGTACGGGGAAATAATGAAAAACTGTTTTTT.

This clone was seen just once. The rearrangement links TRBV9 to TRBJ2-1; 8 bases match TRBD1. Germline V gene data show CDR1 as SGDLS and CDR2 as YYNGEE. The V gene end was trimmed by 3 bases and the J gene end by 7 bases; junction bases not matched to a gene: 12. The CDR3 totals 16 residues. The CDR3 spells CASSARPQGGRNEQFF. The CDR3 DNA reads as TGTGCCAGCAGCGCGCGTCCACAGGGGGGACGGAATGAGCAGTTCTTC. Looking up the rest from reference TRBV9 and TRBJ2-1 gives the full variable domain: DSGVTQTPKHLITATGQRVTLRCSPRSGDLSVYWYQQSLDQGLQFLIQYYNGEERAKGNILERFSAQQFPDLHSELNLSSLELGDSALYFCASSARPQGGRNEQFFGPGTRLTVL.

The chain has TRBV7-3 and TRBJ2-3; TRBD1 agrees at 9 bases. The germline V gene encodes CDR1 SGHTA and CDR2 FQGTGA. The CDR3 has 14 residues. The V and J ends lost 5 bases and 4 bases, in that order; junction bases with no gene match: 4. CDR3 sequence reads: CASSPGTGSDTQYF. The CDR3, as DNA: TGTGCCAGCAGCCCAGGGACAGGGTCAGATACGCAGTATTTT.